These 8 T cell receptor beta chains originate from one sample sequenced in a study of blood T cell repertoires in COVID-19 (TCRdb year 2020). Libraries came from the immunoSEQ multiplex PCR assay. TCRdb stores this immuneACCESS table with in-frame sequences only. Part of the clones is absent; in the studies checked, under half of the shortfall reflects unresolved V genes, and no reason is known for the rest. For this sample the table gives about 95,000 clones, of which around 90% were detected only once. The ten largest make up under 5.5% of the sample. Material: peripheral blood. These receptors all stem from a man aged 60-69 years with COVID-19, enrolled during active disease.

The rearrangement links TRBV9 to TRBJ1-1, with D possibly matching TRBD1 (5 bases). Between the trimmed V and J ends, which lost 0 bases and 6 bases, there was a span of 12 bases. This CDR3 has 14 amino acids. The germline V gene has CDR1 SGDLS and CDR2 YYNGEE. CDR3 residues: CASSVVVGEAEAFF. CDR3 DNA sequence: TGTGCCAGCAGCGTAGTTGTAGGGGAGGCTGAAGCTTTCTTT.

The V gene is TRBV7-9, the J gene TRBJ2-7, with 10 nucleotides matching TRBD2. The V segment lost 5 bases and the J segment 1 base; nucleotides outside the gene matches: 5. The CDR3 totals 15 residues. The germline V gene encodes CDR1 SEHNR and CDR2 FQNEAQ (reference sequence). CDR3 in amino acids: CASSPRTSGSYEQYF. The CDR3 DNA is TGTGCCAGCAGCCCCCGGACTAGCGGATCCTACGAGCAGTACTTC. Looking up the rest from reference TRBV7-9 and TRBJ2-7 gives the full variable domain: DTGVSQNPRHKITKRGQNVTFRCDPISEHNRLYWYRQTLGQGPEFLTYFQNEAQLEKSRLLSDRFSAERPKGSFSTLEIQRTEQGDSAMYLCASSPRTSGSYEQYFGPGTRLTVT.

In its sample, this clone was seen a few times. The chain recombines TRBV5-4 with TRBJ1-1; D may be TRBD1 (5 bases). Germline V lookup: CDR1 SGHNT, CDR2 YYREEE (reference sequence). The V and J ends lost 4 bases and 0 bases respectively, with 10 bases between them. The CDR3 covers 14 residues. In nucleotides, the CDR3 is TGTGCCAGCAGCCGGGACTCCCTGAACACTGAAGCTTTCTTT. This encodes CASSRDSLNTEAFF. The full variable domain, its missing parts supplied by reference TRBV5-4 and TRBJ1-1, is ETGVTQSPTHLIKTRGQQVTLRCSSQSGHNTVSWYQQALGQGPQFIFQYYREEENGRGNFPPRFSGLQFPNYSSELNVNALELDDSALYLCASSRDSLNTEAFFGQGTRLTVV.

The chain joins TRBV30 to TRBJ1-6, with D possibly matching TRBD1 (5 bases). The ends were cut back, 5 bases at V and 3 bases at J, with 8 bases in the middle. This CDR3 comprises 13 residues. Per the germline V gene, CDR1 is GTSNPN and CDR2 is SVGIG (reference sequence). The CDR3 DNA follows: TGTGCCTGGGGCGACAGCTATAATTCACCCCTCCACTTT. Translation: CAWGDSYNSPLHF.

The chain couples TRBV9 to TRBJ1-3; D might be TRBD1 (6 bases). Trimming left V 0 bases short and J 1 base short, with 11 bases between. Germline V CDR1 and CDR2: SGDLS, YYNGEE. The CDR3 totals 16 residues. DNA for the CDR3: TGTGCCAGCAGCGTAGGTGGGGGCGGATCTGGAAACACCATATATTTT. This codes for CASSVGGGGSGNTIYF.

The genes are TRBV25-1 and TRBJ2-7; possible D gene TRBD1, 6 bases. Germline V gives CDR1 MGHDK, CDR2 SYGVNS. V was clipped by 6 bases and J by 10 bases, with 22 bases between them. The CDR3 length is 14 residues. In DNA form, the CDR3 reads TGTGCCAGCAGAGCCTTACAGGGCCTGGGCCCCCAGTACTTC. It translates to CASRALQGLGPQYF.

The chain joins TRBV28 to TRBJ2-7; 11 bases are a match to TRBD2. The V and J ends lost 4 bases and 6 bases, in that order; junction bases with no gene match: 14. CDR3 length: 17 amino acids. Per germline, CDR1 MDHEN and CDR2 SYDVKM. CDR3 region: CASSSLEYSGRALEQYF. Written as DNA, the CDR3 is TGTGCCAGCAGTTCCCTCGAATATAGCGGGAGGGCCCTCGAGCAGTACTTC.

CDR3 DNA: TGCGCCAGCAGCTTGGATGCTAGCGGAAGCTCCTACAATGAGCAGTTCTTC. It encodes CASSLDASGSSYNEQFF. V gene TRBV5-1 combines with J gene TRBJ2-1; 7 nucleotides line up with TRBD2. The V and J ends lost 0 bases and 0 bases, in that order; junction bases with no gene match: 6. This CDR3 is 17 amino acids long. CDR1 SGHRS and CDR2 YFSETQ come from the germline V gene.